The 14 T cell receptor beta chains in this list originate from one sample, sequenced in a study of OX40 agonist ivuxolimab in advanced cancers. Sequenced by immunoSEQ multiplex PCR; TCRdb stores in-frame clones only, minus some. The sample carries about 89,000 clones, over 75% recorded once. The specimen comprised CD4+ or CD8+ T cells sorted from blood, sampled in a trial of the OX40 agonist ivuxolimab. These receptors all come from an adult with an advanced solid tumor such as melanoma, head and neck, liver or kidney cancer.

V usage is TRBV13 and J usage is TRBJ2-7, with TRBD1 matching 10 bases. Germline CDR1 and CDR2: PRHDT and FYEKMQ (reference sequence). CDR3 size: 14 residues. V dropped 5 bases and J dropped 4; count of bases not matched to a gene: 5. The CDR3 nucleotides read TGTGCCAGCAGCGAAGACAGGGGGCTTTACGAGCAGTACTTC. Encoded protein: CASSEDRGLYEQYF.

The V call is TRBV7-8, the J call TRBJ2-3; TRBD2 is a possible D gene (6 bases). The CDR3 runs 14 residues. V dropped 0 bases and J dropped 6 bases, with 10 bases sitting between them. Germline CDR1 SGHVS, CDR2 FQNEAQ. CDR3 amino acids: CASSLATAGDTQYF. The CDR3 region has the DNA TGTGCCAGCAGCTTAGCCACCGCGGGGGATACGCAGTATTTT.

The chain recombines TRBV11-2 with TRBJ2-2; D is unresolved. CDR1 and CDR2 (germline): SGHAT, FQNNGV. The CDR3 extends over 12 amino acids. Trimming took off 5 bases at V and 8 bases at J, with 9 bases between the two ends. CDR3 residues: CASSRAGGELFF. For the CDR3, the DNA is TGTGCCAGCAGCCGGGCCGGGGGGGAGCTGTTTTTT.

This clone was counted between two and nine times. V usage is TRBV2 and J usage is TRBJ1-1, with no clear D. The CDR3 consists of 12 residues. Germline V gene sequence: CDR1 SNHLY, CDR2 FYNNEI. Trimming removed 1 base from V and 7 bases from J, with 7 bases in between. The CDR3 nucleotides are TGTGCCAGCAGTGAAGTTGAAAGTGAAGCTTTCTTT. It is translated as CASSEVESEAFF.

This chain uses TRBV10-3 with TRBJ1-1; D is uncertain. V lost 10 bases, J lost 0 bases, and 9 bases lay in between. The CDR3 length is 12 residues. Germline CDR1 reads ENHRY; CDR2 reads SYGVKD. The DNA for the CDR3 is TGTGCCACCGTGAACCTGAACACTGAAGCTTTCTTT. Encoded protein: CATVNLNTEAFF.

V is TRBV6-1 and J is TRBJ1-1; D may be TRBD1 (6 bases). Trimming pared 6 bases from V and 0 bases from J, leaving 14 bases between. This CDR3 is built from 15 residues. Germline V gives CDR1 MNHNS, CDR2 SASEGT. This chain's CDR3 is CASSDRRTMNTEAFF. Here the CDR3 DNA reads TGTGCCAGCAGCGACAGGAGAACCATGAACACTGAAGCTTTCTTT.

The chain's CDR3 is CASSLDTRARNEQFF. The CDR3 nucleotides read TGTGCCAGCAGCTTAGATACTAGAGCTCGGAATGAGCAGTTCTTC. The chain uses TRBV11-3 and TRBJ2-1; maybe TRBD2 (5 bases). There are 15 residues in the CDR3. Germline CDR1 SGHNT, CDR2 YENEEA. Trimming pared 0 bases from V and 7 bases from J, leaving 13 bases between.

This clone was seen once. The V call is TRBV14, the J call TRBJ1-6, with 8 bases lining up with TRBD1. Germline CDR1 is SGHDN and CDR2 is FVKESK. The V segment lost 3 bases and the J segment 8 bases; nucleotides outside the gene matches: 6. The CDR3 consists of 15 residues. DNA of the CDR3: TGTGCCAGCAGCCAGCAGACAGGGGTGGATTCACCCCTCCACTTT. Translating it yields CASSQQTGVDSPLHF.

CDR3 nucleotides: TGCAGCGGAAGACCACAGGGGAACACTGAAGCTTTCTTT. It specifies CSGRPQGNTEAFF. The chain employs TRBV29-1 and TRBJ1-1, with D possibly being TRBD1 (6 bases). The V gene's germline CDR1 is SQVTM and CDR2 ANQGSEA. The CDR3 runs 13 residues. V shed 7 bases and J shed 1 base, with 13 bases lying between them.

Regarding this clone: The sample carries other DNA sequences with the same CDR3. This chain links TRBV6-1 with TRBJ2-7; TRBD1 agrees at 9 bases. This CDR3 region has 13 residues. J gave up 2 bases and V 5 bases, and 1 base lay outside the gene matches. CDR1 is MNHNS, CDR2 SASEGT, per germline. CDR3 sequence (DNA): TGTGCCAGCAGTCGGACAGGGGCCTACGAGCAGTACTTC. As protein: CASSRTGAYEQYF.

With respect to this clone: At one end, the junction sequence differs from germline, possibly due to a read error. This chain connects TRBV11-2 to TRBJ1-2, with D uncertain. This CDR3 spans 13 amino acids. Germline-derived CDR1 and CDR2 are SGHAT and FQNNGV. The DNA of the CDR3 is TGTGCCAGCAGCTTAGATCCTAAGTATGGCTACACCTTC. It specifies CASSLDPKYGYTF.

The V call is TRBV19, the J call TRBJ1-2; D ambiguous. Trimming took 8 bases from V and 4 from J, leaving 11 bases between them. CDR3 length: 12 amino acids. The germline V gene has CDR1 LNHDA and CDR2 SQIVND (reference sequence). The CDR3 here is CASARVAYGYTF. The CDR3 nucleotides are TGTGCCAGTGCCCGGGTCGCCTATGGCTACACCTTC.

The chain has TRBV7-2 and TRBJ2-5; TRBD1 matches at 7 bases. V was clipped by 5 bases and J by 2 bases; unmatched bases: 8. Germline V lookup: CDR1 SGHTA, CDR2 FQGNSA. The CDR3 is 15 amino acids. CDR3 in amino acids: CASSIGQDLQETQYF. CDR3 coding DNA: TGTGCCAGCAGCATAGGACAGGACCTTCAAGAGACCCAGTACTTC.

This CDR3 reads CASSQDRLSSNYGYTF. The CDR3 region has the DNA TGTGCCAGCAGCCAAGATCGACTTAGCTCTAACTATGGCTACACCTTC. The chain employs TRBV4-2 and TRBJ1-2; D is ambiguous. Germline CDR1 is LGHNA and CDR2 is YNFKEQ. The V gene lost 0 bases and the J gene lost 0 bases, with 11 bases spanning the gap. The CDR3 sequence is 16 residues long.